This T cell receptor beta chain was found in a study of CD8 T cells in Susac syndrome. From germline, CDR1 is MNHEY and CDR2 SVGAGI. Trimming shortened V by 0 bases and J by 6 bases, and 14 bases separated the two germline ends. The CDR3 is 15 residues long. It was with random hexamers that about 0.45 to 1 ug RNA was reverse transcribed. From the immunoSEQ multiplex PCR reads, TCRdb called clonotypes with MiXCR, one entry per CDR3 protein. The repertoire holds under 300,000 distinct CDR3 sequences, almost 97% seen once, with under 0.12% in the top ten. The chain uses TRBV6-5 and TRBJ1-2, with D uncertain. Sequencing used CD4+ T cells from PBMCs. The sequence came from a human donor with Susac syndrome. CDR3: CASSYSIWVADGYTF. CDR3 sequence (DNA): TGTGCCAGCAGTTACTCGATCTGGGTAGCGGATGGCTACACCTTC.